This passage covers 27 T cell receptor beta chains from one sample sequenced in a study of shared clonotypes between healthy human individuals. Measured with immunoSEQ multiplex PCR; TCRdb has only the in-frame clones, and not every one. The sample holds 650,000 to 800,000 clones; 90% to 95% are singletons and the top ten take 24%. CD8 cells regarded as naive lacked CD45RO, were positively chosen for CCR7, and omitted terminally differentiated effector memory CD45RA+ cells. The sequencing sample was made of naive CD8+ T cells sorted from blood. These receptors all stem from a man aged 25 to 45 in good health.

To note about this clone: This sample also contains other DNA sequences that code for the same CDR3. CDR3 DNA sequence: TGCGCCAGCAGCCAAGGGCAGATTAGCAATCAGCCCCAGCATTTT. This encodes CASSQGQISNQPQHF. The rearrangement joins TRBV4-1 to TRBJ1-5; D is unresolved. V shed 1 base and J shed 0 bases, with 7 bases lying between them. Germline assignment: CDR1 MGHRA and CDR2 YSYEKL. The CDR3 spans 15 residues.

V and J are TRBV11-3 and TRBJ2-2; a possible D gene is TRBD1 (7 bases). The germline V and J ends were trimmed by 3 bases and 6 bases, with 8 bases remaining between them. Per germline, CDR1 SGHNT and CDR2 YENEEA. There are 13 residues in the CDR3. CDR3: CASSFRGAGELFF. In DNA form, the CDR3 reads TGTGCCAGCAGCTTCAGGGGGGCCGGGGAGCTGTTTTTT.

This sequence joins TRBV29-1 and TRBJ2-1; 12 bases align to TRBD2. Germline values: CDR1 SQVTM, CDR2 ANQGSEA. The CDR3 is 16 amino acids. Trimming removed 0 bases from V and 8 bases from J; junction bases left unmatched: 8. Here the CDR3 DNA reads TGCAGCGTTGAAGAGGGCACTAGCGGGAGGTTGTATGAGCAGTTCTTC. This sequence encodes CSVEEGTSGRLYEQFF.

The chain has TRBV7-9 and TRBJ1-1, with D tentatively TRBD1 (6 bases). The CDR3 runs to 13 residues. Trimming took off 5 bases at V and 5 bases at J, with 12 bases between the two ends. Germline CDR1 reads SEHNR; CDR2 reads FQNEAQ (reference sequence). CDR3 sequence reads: CASSRKGETEAFF. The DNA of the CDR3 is TGTGCCAGCAGCCGAAAGGGGGAAACTGAAGCTTTCTTT. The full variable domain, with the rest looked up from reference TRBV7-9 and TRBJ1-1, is DTGVSQNPRHKITKRGQNVTFRCDPISEHNRLYWYRQTLGQGPEFLTYFQNEAQLEKSRLLSDRFSAERPKGSFSTLEIQRTEQGDSAMYLCASSRKGETEAFFGQGTRLTVV.

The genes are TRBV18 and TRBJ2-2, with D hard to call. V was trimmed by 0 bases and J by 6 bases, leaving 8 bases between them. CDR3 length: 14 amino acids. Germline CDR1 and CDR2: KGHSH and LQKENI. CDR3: CASSPPLGPGELFF. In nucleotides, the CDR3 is TGTGCCAGCTCACCACCGTTGGGCCCCGGGGAGCTGTTTTTT.

CDR3 sequence reads: CASSLDRGSGYGYTF. The CDR3 nucleotides are TGTGCCAGCAGCTTAGACAGGGGATCCGGCTATGGCTACACCTTC. This rearrangement joins TRBV7-9 to TRBJ1-2; 7 bases align to TRBD1. Looked up from germline, CDR1 is SEHNR and CDR2 is FQNEAQ (reference sequence). V dropped 1 base and J dropped 4; count of bases not matched to a gene: 6. This CDR3 has 15 amino acids.

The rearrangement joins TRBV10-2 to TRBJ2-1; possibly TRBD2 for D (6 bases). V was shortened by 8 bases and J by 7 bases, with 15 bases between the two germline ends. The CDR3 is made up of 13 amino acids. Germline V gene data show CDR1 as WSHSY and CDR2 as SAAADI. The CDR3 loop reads CASGSIGGNEQFF. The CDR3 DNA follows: TGCGCCAGCGGGTCCATTGGGGGGAATGAGCAGTTCTTC.

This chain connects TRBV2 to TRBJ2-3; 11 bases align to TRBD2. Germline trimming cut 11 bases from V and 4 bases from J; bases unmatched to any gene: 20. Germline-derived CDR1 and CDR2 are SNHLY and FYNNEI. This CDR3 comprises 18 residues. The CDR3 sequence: CAQRERWRTSGSSDTQYF. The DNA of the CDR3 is TGTGCCCAGCGGGAGCGGTGGAGAACTAGCGGGAGTTCAGATACGCAGTATTTT.

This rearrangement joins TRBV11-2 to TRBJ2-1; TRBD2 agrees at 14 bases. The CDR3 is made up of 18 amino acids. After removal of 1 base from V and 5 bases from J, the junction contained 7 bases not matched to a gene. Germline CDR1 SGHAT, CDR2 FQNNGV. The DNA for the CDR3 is TGTGCCAGCAGCTTAGTGGGGGGACTAGCGGGAGAGAACAATGAGCAGTTCTTC. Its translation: CASSLVGGLAGENNEQFF.

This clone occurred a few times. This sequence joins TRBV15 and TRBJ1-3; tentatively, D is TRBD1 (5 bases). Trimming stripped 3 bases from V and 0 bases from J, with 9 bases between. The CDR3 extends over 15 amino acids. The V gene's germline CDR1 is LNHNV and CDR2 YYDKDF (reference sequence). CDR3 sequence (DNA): TGTGCCACCAGCAGGCACAGGATCTCTGGAAACACCATATATTTT. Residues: CATSRHRISGNTIYF.

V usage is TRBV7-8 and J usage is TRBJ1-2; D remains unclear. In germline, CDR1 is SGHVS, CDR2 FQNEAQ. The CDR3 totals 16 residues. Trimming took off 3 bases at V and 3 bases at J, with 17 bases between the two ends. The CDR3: CASSFSRSKWDYGYTF. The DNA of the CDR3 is TGTGCCAGCAGCTTCTCTCGATCAAAATGGGACTATGGCTACACCTTC.

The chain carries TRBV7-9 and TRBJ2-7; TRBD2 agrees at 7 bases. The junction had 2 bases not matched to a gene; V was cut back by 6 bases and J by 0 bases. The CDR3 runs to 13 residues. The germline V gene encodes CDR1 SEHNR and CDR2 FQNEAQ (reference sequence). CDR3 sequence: CASRAGRSYEQYF. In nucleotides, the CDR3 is TGTGCCAGCAGAGCGGGACGCTCCTACGAGCAGTACTTC.

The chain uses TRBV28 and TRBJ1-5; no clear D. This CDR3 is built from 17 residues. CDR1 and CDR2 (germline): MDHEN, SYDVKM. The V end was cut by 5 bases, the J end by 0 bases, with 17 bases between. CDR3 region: CASSTESGTDSNQPQHF. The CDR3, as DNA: TGTGCCAGCAGTACGGAGTCAGGAACCGATAGCAATCAGCCCCAGCATTTT.

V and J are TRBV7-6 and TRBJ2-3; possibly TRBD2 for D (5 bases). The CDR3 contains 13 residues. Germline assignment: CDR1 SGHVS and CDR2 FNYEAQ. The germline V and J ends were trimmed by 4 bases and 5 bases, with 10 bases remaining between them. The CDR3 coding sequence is TGTGCCAGCAGCTCGGGGTTGGGAGATACGCAGTATTTT. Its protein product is CASSSGLGDTQYF.

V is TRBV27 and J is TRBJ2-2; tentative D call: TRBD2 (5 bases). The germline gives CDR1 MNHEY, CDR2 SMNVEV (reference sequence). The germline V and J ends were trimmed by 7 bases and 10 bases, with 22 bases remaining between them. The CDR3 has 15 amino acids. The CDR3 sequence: CASTSFLGSPEELFF. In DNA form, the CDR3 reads TGTGCCAGCACTTCATTTCTTGGGAGTCCGGAGGAGCTGTTTTTT.

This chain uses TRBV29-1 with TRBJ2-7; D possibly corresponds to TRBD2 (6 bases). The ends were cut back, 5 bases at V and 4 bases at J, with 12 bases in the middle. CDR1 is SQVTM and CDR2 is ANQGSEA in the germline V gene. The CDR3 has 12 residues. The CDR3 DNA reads TGCAGCGTTATCGATGGGGGGTACGAGCAGTACTTC. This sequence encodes CSVIDGGYEQYF.

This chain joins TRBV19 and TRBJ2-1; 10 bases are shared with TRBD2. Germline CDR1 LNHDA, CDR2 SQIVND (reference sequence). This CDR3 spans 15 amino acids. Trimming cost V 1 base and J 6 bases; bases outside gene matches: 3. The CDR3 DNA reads TGTGCCAGTAGTATAGCACTAGCGGGAATCAATGAGCAGTTCTTC. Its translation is CASSIALAGINEQFF.

The DNA for the CDR3 is TGCAGCGTTGAAGTCCCTAGCAGGAGGGCCGATGAGCAGTTCTTC. Its translation is CSVEVPSRRADEQFF. The genes are TRBV29-1 and TRBJ2-1; maybe TRBD2 (6 bases). This CDR3 has 15 amino acids. CDR1 is SQVTM and CDR2 is ANQGSEA in the germline V gene. Deletions cut 1 base from V and 8 bases from J, with 18 bases between.

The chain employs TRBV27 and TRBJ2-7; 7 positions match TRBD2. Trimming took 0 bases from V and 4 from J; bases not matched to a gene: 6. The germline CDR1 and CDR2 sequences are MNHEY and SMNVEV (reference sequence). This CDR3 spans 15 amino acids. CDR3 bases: TGTGCCAGCAGTTTATCGGCCAGCGGGGCGTACGAGCAGTACTTC. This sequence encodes CASSLSASGAYEQYF.

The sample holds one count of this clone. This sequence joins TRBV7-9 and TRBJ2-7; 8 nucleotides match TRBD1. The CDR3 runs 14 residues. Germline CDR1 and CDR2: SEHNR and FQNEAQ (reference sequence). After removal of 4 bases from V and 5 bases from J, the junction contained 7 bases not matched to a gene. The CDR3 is CASSSRGQGHEQYF. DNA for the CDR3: TGTGCCAGCAGCTCTAGAGGACAGGGCCACGAGCAGTACTTC.

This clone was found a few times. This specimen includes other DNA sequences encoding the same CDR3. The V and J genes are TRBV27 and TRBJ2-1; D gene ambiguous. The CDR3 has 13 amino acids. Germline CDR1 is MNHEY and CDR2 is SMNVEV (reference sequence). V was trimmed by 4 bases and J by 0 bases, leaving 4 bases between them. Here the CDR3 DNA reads TGTGCCAGCAGTTCGAGCTCCTACAATGAGCAGTTCTTC. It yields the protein CASSSSSYNEQFF.

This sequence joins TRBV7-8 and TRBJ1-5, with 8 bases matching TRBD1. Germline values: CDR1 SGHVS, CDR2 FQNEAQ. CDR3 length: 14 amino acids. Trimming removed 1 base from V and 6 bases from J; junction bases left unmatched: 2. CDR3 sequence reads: CASSLGQGSQPQHF. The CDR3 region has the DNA TGTGCCAGCAGCTTAGGACAGGGGTCTCAGCCCCAGCATTTT. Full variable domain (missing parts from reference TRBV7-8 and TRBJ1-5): GAGVSQSPRYKVAKRGQDVALRCDPISGHVSLFWYQQALGQGPEFLTYFQNEAQLDKSGLPSDRFFAERPEGSVSTLKIQRTQQEDSAVYLCASSLGQGSQPQHFGDGTRLSIL.

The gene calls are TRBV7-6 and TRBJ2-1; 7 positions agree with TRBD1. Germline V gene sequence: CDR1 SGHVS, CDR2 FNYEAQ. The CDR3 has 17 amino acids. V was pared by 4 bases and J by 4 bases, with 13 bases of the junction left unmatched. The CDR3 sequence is CASSSTSGGGVYNEQFF. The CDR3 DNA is TGTGCCAGCAGCTCGACCTCAGGGGGTGGGGTTTACAATGAGCAGTTCTTC.

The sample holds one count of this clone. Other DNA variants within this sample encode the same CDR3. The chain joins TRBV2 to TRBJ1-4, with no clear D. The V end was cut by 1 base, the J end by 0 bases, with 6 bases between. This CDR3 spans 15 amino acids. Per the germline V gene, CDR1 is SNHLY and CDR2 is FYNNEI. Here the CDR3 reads CASSEGGATNEKLFF. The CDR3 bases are TGTGCCAGCAGTGAAGGTGGGGCAACTAATGAAAAACTGTTTTTT.

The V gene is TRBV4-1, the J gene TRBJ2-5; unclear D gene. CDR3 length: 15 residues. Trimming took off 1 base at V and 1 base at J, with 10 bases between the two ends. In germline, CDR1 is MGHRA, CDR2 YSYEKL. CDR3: CASSQANSGQETQYF. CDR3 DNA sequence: TGCGCCAGCAGCCAAGCCAACTCGGGCCAAGAGACCCAGTACTTC.

This CDR3 reads CAWSMNEVGLAGVETQYF. CDR3 coding DNA: TGTGCCTGGAGTATGAACGAGGTTGGACTAGCGGGAGTAGAGACCCAGTACTTC. The chain recombines TRBV30 with TRBJ2-5; 13 bases map to TRBD2. V trimming: 2 bases; J trimming: 4 bases; junction bases outside the gene matches: 13. Germline assignment: CDR1 GTSNPN and CDR2 SVGIG (reference sequence). This CDR3 spans 18 amino acids.

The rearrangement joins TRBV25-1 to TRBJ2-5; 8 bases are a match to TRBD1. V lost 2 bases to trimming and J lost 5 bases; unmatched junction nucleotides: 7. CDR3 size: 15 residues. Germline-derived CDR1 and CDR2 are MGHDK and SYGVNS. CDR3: CASSEPQGAWETQYF. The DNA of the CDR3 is TGTGCCAGCAGTGAACCCCAGGGGGCCTGGGAGACCCAGTACTTC.